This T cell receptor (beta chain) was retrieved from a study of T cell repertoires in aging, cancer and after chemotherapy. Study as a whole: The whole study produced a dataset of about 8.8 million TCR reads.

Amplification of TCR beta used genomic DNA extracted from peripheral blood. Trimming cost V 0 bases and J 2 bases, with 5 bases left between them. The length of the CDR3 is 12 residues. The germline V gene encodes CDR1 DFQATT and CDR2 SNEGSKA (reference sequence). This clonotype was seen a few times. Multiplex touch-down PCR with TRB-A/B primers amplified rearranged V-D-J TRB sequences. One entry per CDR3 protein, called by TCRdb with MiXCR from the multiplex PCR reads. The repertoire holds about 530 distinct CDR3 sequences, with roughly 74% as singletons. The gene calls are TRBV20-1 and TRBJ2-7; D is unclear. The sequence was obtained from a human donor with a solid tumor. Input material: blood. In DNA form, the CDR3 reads TGCAGTGCTAGAGAGGGTACCTACGAGCAGTACTTC. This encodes CSAREGTYEQYF.